The present TCR beta chain was sequenced within a study of blood T cell repertoires in COVID-19. Across the study: Researchers got acute and convalescent COVID-19 samples from the United States, Italy and Spain.

Profiled with immunoSEQ multiplex PCR; TCRdb holds only in-frame clones, not every one. The sample has about 360,000 clones; 81% are singletons. The material sequenced was peripheral blood. This TCR was recovered from a human donor with acute or convalescent COVID-19. The donor label of this sample is uncertain.

The CDR3 protein is CASSQDRRHNSPLHF. The CDR3 DNA is TGTGCCAGCAGCCAAGATCGGCGACACAATTCACCCCTCCACTTT. This chain links TRBV3-1 (or the pseudogene TRBV3-2) with TRBJ1-6; D gene unclear. The CDR3 is 15 amino acids. Trimming stripped 0 bases from V and 7 bases from J, with 10 bases between. The V gene's germline CDR1 is LGHDT and CDR2 YNNKEL (reference sequence).